Below, 8 T cell receptor beta chains from the same sample are listed, as sequenced in a study of blood T cell repertoires in COVID-19. Measured with immunoSEQ multiplex PCR; TCRdb has only the in-frame clones, and not every one. The repertoire includes 300,000 to 400,000 clones, approximately 82% of them detected once, and 2.5% to 3% sits in the top ten. The sample comprised peripheral blood. Source of these receptors: a man between 25 and 39 years old with active or convalescent COVID-19.

The V and J genes are TRBV7-3 and TRBJ2-7; TRBD2 matches 15 bases. V lost 5 bases and J lost 4; bases outside the gene matches: 3. The CDR3 sequence is 15 residues long. Germline values: CDR1 SGHTA, CDR2 FQGTGA. The DNA for the CDR3 is TGTGCCAGCAGCCCCGGACTAGCGGGAGGGTACGAGCAGTACTTC. Its protein is CASSPGLAGGYEQYF.

V is TRBV5-4 and J is TRBJ2-3, with a possible D match to TRBD2 (5 bases). The CDR3 extends over 12 amino acids. Looked up from germline, CDR1 is SGHNT and CDR2 is YYREEE (reference sequence). Trimming cost V 0 bases and J 6 bases, with 5 bases left between them. The CDR3 bases are TGTGCCAGCAGCTTGGTAGCGGATACGCAGTATTTT. This translates into CASSLVADTQYF. Together with reference TRBV5-4 and TRBJ2-3, the CDR3 gives the full variable domain: ETGVTQSPTHLIKTRGQQVTLRCSSQSGHNTVSWYQQALGQGPQFIFQYYREEENGRGNFPPRFSGLQFPNYSSELNVNALELDDSALYLCASSLVADTQYFGPGTRLTVL.

V gene TRBV3-1 (or the pseudogene TRBV3-2) combines with J gene TRBJ2-4; D might be TRBD2 (6 bases). This CDR3 has 15 amino acids. CDR1 LGHDT and CDR2 YNNKEL come from the germline V gene (reference sequence). Between the trimmed V and J ends, which lost 5 bases and 8 bases, there was a span of 19 bases. As DNA, the CDR3 is TGTGCCAGCAGCAGGACAAGGGGAGGTTTCGACATTCAGTACTTC. This gives the protein CASSRTRGGFDIQYF.

V gene TRBV30 combines with J gene TRBJ1-5, with D tentatively TRBD1 (5 bases). Germline loops: CDR1 GTSNPN, CDR2 SVGIG (reference sequence). The CDR3 has 14 residues. V lost 4 bases to trimming and J lost 5 bases, with 15 bases between them. The CDR3, as DNA: TGTGCCTGGACTAGGAAGGGGTGGGATCAGCCCCAGCATTTT. Translating gives CAWTRKGWDQPQHF. Full variable domain (missing parts from reference TRBV30 and TRBJ1-5): SQTIHQWPATLVQPVGSPLSLECTVEGTSNPNLYWYRQAAGRGLQLLFYSVGIGQISSEVPQNLSASRPQDRQFILSSKKLLLSDSGFYLCAWTRKGWDQPQHFGDGTRLSIL.

J is TRBJ2-7 and V is TRBV6-2 or TRBV6-3; tentatively, D is TRBD1 (6 bases). Germline CDR1 is MNHEY and CDR2 is SVGEGT. CDR3 length: 15 residues. V was pared by 7 bases and J by 5 bases, with 21 bases between. Here the CDR3 reads CASNPYRVLVDEQYF. The CDR3 DNA reads TGTGCCAGCAACCCATACAGGGTGCTGGTGGACGAGCAGTACTTC.

For this clone: This specimen includes other DNA sequences encoding the same CDR3. The chain combines TRBV30 with TRBJ1-1, with 9 positions matching TRBD1. The CDR3 is 14 residues long. Trimming at V came to 2 bases and at J to 3 bases, leaving 4 bases not matched to a gene. Looked up from germline, CDR1 is GTSNPN and CDR2 is SVGIG (reference sequence). The CDR3 here is CAWSRTGVHTEAFF. The CDR3 DNA is TGTGCCTGGAGTCGGACAGGGGTGCACACTGAAGCTTTCTTT.

With regard to this clone: Different DNA sequences within this sample yield the same CDR3. V and J are TRBV20-1 and TRBJ2-7, with D perhaps TRBD1 (5 bases). CDR1 and CDR2 from the germline V gene are DFQATT and SNEGSKA (reference sequence). The germline V and J ends were trimmed by 3 bases and 3 bases, with 6 bases remaining between them. The CDR3 runs 11 residues. In DNA, the CDR3 is TGCAGTGCTAGCGACAGCTACGAGCAGTACTTC. As protein: CSASDSYEQYF.

The rearrangement links TRBV5-1 to TRBJ2-1; no definite D call. Trimming removed 1 base from V and 3 bases from J, with 5 bases in between. This CDR3 has 13 amino acids. Germline CDR1 reads SGHRS; CDR2 reads YFSETQ. The DNA of the CDR3 is TGCGCCAGCAGCTTGAACAGCTACAATGAGCAGTTCTTC. It translates to CASSLNSYNEQFF. The complete variable domain, with remaining parts taken from reference TRBV5-1 and TRBJ2-1, reads KAGVTQTPRYLIKTRGQQVTLSCSPISGHRSVSWYQQTPGQGLQFLFEYFSETQRNKGNFPGRFSGRQFSNSRSEMNVSTLELGDSALYLCASSLNSYNEQFFGPGTRLTVL.